Presented here are 23 T cell receptor beta chains from one specimen sequenced in a study of CD8 T cells in ankylosing spondylitis. From the 5' RACE reads, TCRdb called clonotypes with MiXCR, one entry per CDR3 protein. The sample shows 150,000 to 250,000 distinct CDR3 sequences, about 13% of them seen only once. Sequenced sample: blood, either unsorted or a sorted T cell fraction (not recorded which). The receptors were gathered from a male donor with ankylosing spondylitis or in good health (not recorded which).

This clonotype was found many times. The chain recombines TRBV4-1 with TRBJ2-1; D is uncertain. Germline assignment: CDR1 MGHRA and CDR2 YSYEKL. This CDR3 has 15 residues. The V gene lost 4 bases and the J gene lost 7 bases, with 17 bases spanning the gap. CDR3 sequence (DNA): TGCGCCAGCAGCCTTCCCGCGGTAGGGCCGAATGAGCAGTTCTTC. Amino acids: CASSLPAVGPNEQFF.

The chain has TRBV27 and TRBJ2-7; 9 bases agree with TRBD2. This CDR3 is 16 amino acids long. V shed 2 bases, J shed 1 base, and the junction held 6 bases outside the gene matches. Per germline, CDR1 MNHEY and CDR2 SMNVEV (reference sequence). The CDR3 loop is CASSLRGLAGSYEQYF. CDR3 sequence (DNA): TGTGCCAGCAGTTTAAGAGGGCTAGCGGGGTCCTACGAGCAGTACTTC.

This clonotype occurred a few times. J is TRBJ1-6 and V is TRBV27, with 8 bases that match TRBD1. There are 12 residues in the CDR3. V gave up 10 bases and J gave up 7 bases; unmatched junction bases: 3. Looked up from germline, CDR1 is MNHEY and CDR2 is SMNVEV (reference sequence). The CDR3 spells CATGQGNSPLHF. CDR3 nucleotide sequence: TGTGCCACCGGACAGGGAAATTCACCCCTCCACTTT.

This chain joins TRBV10-3 and TRBJ2-7, with D perhaps matching TRBD1 (5 bases). The CDR3 length is 14 residues. Per the germline V gene, CDR1 is ENHRY and CDR2 is SYGVKD. The V end lost 3 bases, the J end lost 2 bases, and 11 bases lay between the germline ends. The CDR3 sequence: CAISDSDIAYEQYF. The CDR3 DNA sequence: TGTGCCATCAGTGACTCGGACATCGCCTACGAGCAGTACTTC.

The rearrangement joins TRBV2 to TRBJ1-1; D call uncertain. The length of the CDR3 is 9 residues. V was clipped by 8 bases and J by 6 bases, with 4 bases between them. Germline CDR1 reads SNHLY; CDR2 reads FYNNEI. CDR3 coding DNA: TGTGCCAGCGGAGCTGAAGCTTTCTTT. Its protein is CASGAEAFF.

This clonotype was observed a few times. This chain uses TRBV20-1 with TRBJ2-7; D may correspond to TRBD1 or TRBD2 (5 bases each). V lost 1 base and J 4 bases, leaving 17 bases between the germline ends. The length of the CDR3 is 15 residues. From germline, CDR1 is DFQATT and CDR2 SNEGSKA (reference sequence). This CDR3 is CSARVFGTTGYEQYF. In DNA form, the CDR3 reads TGCAGTGCTAGAGTGTTTGGGACGACGGGATACGAGCAGTACTTC.

This clonotype was observed a handful of times. The V gene is TRBV7-8, the J gene TRBJ2-3; the D gene could be TRBD1 or TRBD2 (5 bases each). CDR1 and CDR2 (germline): SGHVS, FQNEAQ. The CDR3 covers 15 residues. The V end lost 7 bases, the J end lost 0 bases, and 14 bases lay between the germline ends. The CDR3 DNA reads as TGTGCCAGCACCGGGACGGCCCATAGCACAGATACGCAGTATTTT. Its protein is CASTGTAHSTDTQYF.

This clonotype was observed a single time. The V call is TRBV2, the J call TRBJ2-2, with 9 bases identical to TRBD1. Germline lookup yields CDR1 SNHLY and CDR2 FYNNEI. Trimming cost V 6 bases and J 3 bases; bases outside gene matches: 8. The CDR3 is made up of 16 amino acids. CDR3 region: CASRGLQGADTGELFF. DNA of the CDR3: TGTGCCAGCAGGGGATTACAGGGGGCTGACACCGGGGAGCTGTTTTTT.

This clonotype was observed many times. This sequence joins TRBV4-1 and TRBJ1-5; TRBD1 is a possible D gene (5 bases). This CDR3 has 17 amino acids. V lost 3 bases to trimming and J lost 2 bases, with 17 bases between them. CDR1 and CDR2 from the germline V gene are MGHRA and YSYEKL. This chain's CDR3 is CASSQAIPGTGNQPQHF. The DNA for the CDR3 is TGCGCCAGCAGCCAGGCAATTCCAGGGACGGGCAATCAGCCCCAGCATTTT.

The chain employs TRBV4-1 and TRBJ1-3; D gene ambiguous. The CDR3 runs 15 residues. V lost 4 bases and J lost 5, with 15 bases in between. Germline-derived CDR1 and CDR2 are MGHRA and YSYEKL. The CDR3 spells CASSPQDLVRNTIYF. CDR3 nucleotide sequence: TGCGCCAGCAGCCCTCAAGACCTGGTGAGAAACACCATATATTTT.

This chain joins TRBV12-3 or TRBV12-4 and TRBJ2-1; 10 bases line up with TRBD2. Trimming removed 5 bases from V and 8 bases from J; junction bases left unmatched: 6. The CDR3 is 14 residues long. The CDR3 nucleotides read TGTGCCAGCAGTCCTAGCGGGAGAAGAGATGAGCAGTTCTTC. It yields the protein CASSPSGRRDEQFF.

This clonotype has only a few counts. The chain uses TRBV20-1 and TRBJ2-7; TRBD2 matches at 10 bases. V shed 1 base and J 5 bases; nucleotides not matched to a gene: 5. In germline, CDR1 is DFQATT, CDR2 SNEGSKA (reference sequence). The CDR3 is 14 amino acids. The CDR3 loop reads CSARGLAGVHEQYF. The DNA of the CDR3 is TGCAGTGCTAGAGGGCTAGCGGGAGTTCACGAGCAGTACTTC.

The rearrangement joins TRBV6-2 or TRBV6-3 to TRBJ2-1; D remains unclear. V was cut by 2 bases and J by 1 base, with 6 bases left in between. This CDR3 is 14 amino acids long. Germline V gene data show CDR1 as MNHEY and CDR2 as SVGEGT. The CDR3 region is CASSYGQSYNEQFF. In DNA form, the CDR3 reads TGTGCCAGCAGTTACGGCCAGTCCTACAATGAGCAGTTCTTC.

The rearrangement uses TRBV7-9 and TRBJ1-2, with D tentatively TRBD1 (6 bases). Trimming left V 7 bases short and J 6 bases short, with 9 bases between. The CDR3 covers 11 residues. From germline, CDR1 is SEHNR and CDR2 FQNEAQ (reference sequence). CDR3 protein: CASISGDGYTF. DNA of the CDR3: TGTGCCAGCATCTCAGGGGATGGCTACACCTTC.

This clonotype was detected ten times or more. V usage is TRBV5-5 and J usage is TRBJ2-1; D is unresolved. V dropped 2 bases and J dropped 5 bases, with 23 bases sitting between them. Per germline, CDR1 SGHKS and CDR2 YYEKEE (reference sequence). The CDR3 runs 18 residues. For the CDR3, the DNA is TGTGCCAGCAGCTTAAATTGGCCCGCAGTCGGCTACGACAATGAGCAGTTCTTC. Residues: CASSLNWPAVGYDNEQFF. Complete variable domain (other parts from reference TRBV5-5 and TRBJ2-1): DAGVTQSPTHLIKTRGQQVTLRCSPISGHKSVSWYQQVLGQGPQFIFQYYEKEERGRGNFPDRFSARQFPNYSSELNVNALLLGDSALYLCASSLNWPAVGYDNEQFFGPGTRLTVL.

This clonotype came up a few times. V and J are TRBV4-1 and TRBJ1-5, with no clear D. The V end was cut by 4 bases, the J end by 4 bases, with 8 bases between. Looked up from germline, CDR1 is MGHRA and CDR2 is YSYEKL. The CDR3 is made up of 13 amino acids. This CDR3 is CASSPQRNQPQHF. The CDR3 DNA is TGCGCCAGCAGCCCACAGCGGAATCAGCCCCAGCATTTT.

This clonotype has just a few counts. The gene calls are TRBV4-1 and TRBJ2-1; the match to TRBD1 covers 8 bases. The CDR3 runs to 15 residues. From germline, CDR1 is MGHRA and CDR2 YSYEKL. Unmatched junction bases numbered 4, after V lost 0 bases and J lost 6 bases. CDR3 amino acids: CASSQDRGLSNEQFF. CDR3 nucleotide sequence: TGCGCCAGCAGCCAAGACAGGGGGCTTTCCAATGAGCAGTTCTTC.

This clonotype turned up a few times. The chain links TRBV16 to TRBJ1-5; the D gene is possibly TRBD1 (6 bases). The V and J ends lost 3 bases and 7 bases respectively, with 13 bases between them. The V gene's germline CDR1 is KGHSY and CDR2 FQNENV. This CDR3 spans 14 amino acids. CDR3 region: CASSHGGAGQPQHF. For the CDR3, the DNA is TGTGCCAGCAGCCATGGGGGGGCCGGGCAGCCCCAGCATTTT. The complete variable domain, with remaining parts taken from reference TRBV16 and TRBJ1-5, reads GEEVAQTPKHLVRGEGQKAKLYCAPIKGHSYVFWYQQVLKNEFKFLISFQNENVFDETGMPKERFSAKCLPNSPCSLEIQATKLEDSAVYFCASSHGGAGQPQHFGDGTRLSIL.

This clonotype was detected many times. The CDR3 DNA follows: TGTGCCAGCAGTTTTTCCGGTCAGTCAGAGAATCAGCCCCAGCATTTT. Residues: CASSFSGQSENQPQHF. The chain joins TRBV12-3 or TRBV12-4 to TRBJ1-5; D is uncertain. V was cut by 3 bases and J by 4 bases, with 16 bases left in between. This CDR3 is built from 16 residues.

CDR3 coding DNA: TGTGCCACCAGTGGTCAGGGTGACACCGGGGAGCTGTTTTTT. Protein product: CATSGQGDTGELFF. The rearrangement joins TRBV24-1 to TRBJ2-2; D possibly corresponds to TRBD1 (5 bases). Trimming took off 5 bases at V and 3 bases at J, with 9 bases between the two ends. Germline V gene sequence: CDR1 KGHDR, CDR2 SFDVKD. The CDR3 spans 14 residues.

This clonotype was recorded a few times. The chain has TRBV12-3 or TRBV12-4 and TRBJ2-3; the D gene is possibly TRBD2 (6 bases). This CDR3 contains 14 residues. V was cut by 8 bases and J by 8 bases, with 20 bases left in between. The CDR3 sequence: CASRRDSGSGTQYF. The DNA for the CDR3 is TGTGCCAGCCGGAGGGACTCTGGCAGCGGTACGCAGTATTTT.

The rearrangement joins TRBV10-1 to TRBJ1-1; D is undetermined. CDR3 length equals 12 residues. The germline gives CDR1 WNHNN, CDR2 SYGVQD (reference sequence). Trimming took 5 bases from V and 3 from J, leaving 7 bases between them. The CDR3 loop is CASSRSYTEAFF. The CDR3 region has the DNA TGCGCCAGCAGTCGTTCGTACACTGAAGCTTTCTTT.

This clonotype was seen only a few times. This rearrangement joins TRBV11-2 to TRBJ2-3; TRBD2 matches 7 bases. V shed 5 bases, J shed 1 base, and the junction held 9 bases outside the gene matches. The CDR3 sequence is 16 residues long. Germline V gene sequence: CDR1 SGHAT, CDR2 FQNNGV. CDR3 sequence (DNA): TGTGCCAGCAGCGCTTTGGTACGGGGGGGCACAGATACGCAGTATTTT. Amino acids: CASSALVRGGTDTQYF.